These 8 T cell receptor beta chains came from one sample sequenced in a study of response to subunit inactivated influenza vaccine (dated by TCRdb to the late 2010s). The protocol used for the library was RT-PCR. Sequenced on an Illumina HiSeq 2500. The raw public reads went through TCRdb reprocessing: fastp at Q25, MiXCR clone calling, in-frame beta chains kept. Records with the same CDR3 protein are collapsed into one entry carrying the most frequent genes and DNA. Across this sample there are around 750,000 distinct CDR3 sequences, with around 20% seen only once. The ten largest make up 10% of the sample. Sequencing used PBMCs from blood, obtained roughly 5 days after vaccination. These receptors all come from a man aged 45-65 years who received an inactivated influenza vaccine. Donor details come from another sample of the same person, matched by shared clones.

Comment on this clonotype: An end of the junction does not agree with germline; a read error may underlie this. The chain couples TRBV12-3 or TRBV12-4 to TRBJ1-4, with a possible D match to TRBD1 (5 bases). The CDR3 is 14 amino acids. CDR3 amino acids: CASSDRRFLERLFF. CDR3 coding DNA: TGTGCCAGCAGCGACAGAAGATTTTTGGAAAGACTGTTTTTT.

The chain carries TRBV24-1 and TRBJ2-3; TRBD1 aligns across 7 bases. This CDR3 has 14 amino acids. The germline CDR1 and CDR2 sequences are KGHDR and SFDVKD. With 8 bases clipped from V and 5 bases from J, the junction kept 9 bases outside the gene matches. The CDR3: CATTDRVLGDTQYF. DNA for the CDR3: TGTGCCACCACCGACAGGGTGCTTGGAGATACGCAGTATTTT.

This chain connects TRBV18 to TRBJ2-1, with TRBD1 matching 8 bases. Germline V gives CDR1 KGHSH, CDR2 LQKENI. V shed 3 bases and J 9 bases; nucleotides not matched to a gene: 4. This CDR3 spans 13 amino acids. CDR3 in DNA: TGTGCCAGCTCACCTGGACAGGGAATTGAGCAGTTCTTC. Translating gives CASSPGQGIEQFF.

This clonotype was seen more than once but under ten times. CDR3 residues: CASSRASGTLSQPQHF. The CDR3 DNA reads TGTGCCAGCAGTCGCGCGTCGGGCACCTTGAGTCAGCCCCAGCATTTT. This chain links TRBV6-2 or TRBV6-3 with TRBJ1-5, with D hard to call. Germline V gene lookup returns CDR1 MNHEY and CDR2 SVGEGT. V lost 5 bases and J lost 6, with 20 bases in between. The CDR3 is made up of 16 amino acids.

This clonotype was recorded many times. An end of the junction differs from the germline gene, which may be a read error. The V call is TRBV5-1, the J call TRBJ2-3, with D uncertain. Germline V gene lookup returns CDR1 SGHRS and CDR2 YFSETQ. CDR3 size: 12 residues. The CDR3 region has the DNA TGTGCCAGCAGTTTGGTAGCAAATACGCAGTATTTT. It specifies CASSLVANTQYF.

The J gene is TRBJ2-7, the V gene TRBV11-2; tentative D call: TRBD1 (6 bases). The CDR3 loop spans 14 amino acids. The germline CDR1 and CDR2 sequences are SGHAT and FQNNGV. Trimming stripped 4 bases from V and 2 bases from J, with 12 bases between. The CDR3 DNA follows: TGTGCCAGCAGCTCTTGGGACACAGCCTACGAGCAGTACTTC. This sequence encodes CASSSWDTAYEQYF.

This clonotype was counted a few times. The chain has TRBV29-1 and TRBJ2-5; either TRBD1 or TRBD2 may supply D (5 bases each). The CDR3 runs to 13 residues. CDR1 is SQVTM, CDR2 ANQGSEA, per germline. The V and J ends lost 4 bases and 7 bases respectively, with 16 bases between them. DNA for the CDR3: TGCAGCGTTGTGGGACGCTCTTTGGGGACCCAGTACTTC. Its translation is CSVVGRSLGTQYF. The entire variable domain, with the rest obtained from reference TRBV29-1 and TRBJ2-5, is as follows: SAVISQKPSRDICQRGTSLTIQCQVDSQVTMMFWYRQQPGQSLTLIATANQGSEATYESGFVIDKFPISRPNLTFSTLTVSNMSPEDSSIYLCSVVGRSLGTQYFGPGTRLLVL.

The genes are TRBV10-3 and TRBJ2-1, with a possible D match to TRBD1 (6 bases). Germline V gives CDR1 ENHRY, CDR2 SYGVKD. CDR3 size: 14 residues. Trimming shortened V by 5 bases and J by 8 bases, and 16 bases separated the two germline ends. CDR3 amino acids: CAISRTTGIDEQFF. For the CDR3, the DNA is TGTGCCATCAGTCGGACAACAGGGATCGATGAGCAGTTCTTC.